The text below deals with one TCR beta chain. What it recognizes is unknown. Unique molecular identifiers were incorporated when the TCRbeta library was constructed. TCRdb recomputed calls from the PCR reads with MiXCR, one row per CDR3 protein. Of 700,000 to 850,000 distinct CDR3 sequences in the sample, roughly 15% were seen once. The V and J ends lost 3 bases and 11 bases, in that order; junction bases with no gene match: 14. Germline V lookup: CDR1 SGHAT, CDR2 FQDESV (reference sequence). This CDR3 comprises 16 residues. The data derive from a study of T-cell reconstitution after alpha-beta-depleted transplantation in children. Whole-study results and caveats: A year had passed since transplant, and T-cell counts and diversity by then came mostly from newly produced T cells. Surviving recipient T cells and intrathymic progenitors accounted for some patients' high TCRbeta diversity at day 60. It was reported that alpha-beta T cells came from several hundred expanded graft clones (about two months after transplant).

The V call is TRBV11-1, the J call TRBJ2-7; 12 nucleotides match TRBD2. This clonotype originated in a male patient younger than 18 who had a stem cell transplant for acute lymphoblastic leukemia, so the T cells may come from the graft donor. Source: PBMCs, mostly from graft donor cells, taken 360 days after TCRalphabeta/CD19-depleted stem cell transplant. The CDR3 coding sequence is TGTGCCAGCAGCTTGGAACTAGCGGGAGGACTAAAGTTGGAGTACTTC. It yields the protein CASSLELAGGLKLEYF.